Listed here are 4 T cell receptor beta chains from one sample, sequenced in a study of blood T cell repertoires in COVID-19. TCRdb's table, derived via immunoSEQ multiplex PCR, lists solely in-frame clones and lacks some. The sample carries under 250,000 clones, around 84% recorded once. The sequencing sample was made of peripheral blood. The receptors were sampled from a man aged 50-60 years with COVID-19, enrolled during active disease.

The rearrangement links TRBV29-1 to TRBJ1-3, with D possibly being TRBD1 (6 bases). Germline lookup yields CDR1 SQVTM and CDR2 ANQGSEA. CDR3 length: 14 amino acids. V was shortened by 6 bases and J by 2 bases, with 14 bases between the two germline ends. The CDR3 region has the DNA TGCAGCGTCGCCGCTCCAGGGGCTGGAAACACCATATATTTT. The encoded protein is CSVAAPGAGNTIYF.

The V call is TRBV18, the J call TRBJ2-1; 7 nucleotides align to TRBD1. With 2 bases clipped from V and 1 base from J, the junction kept 8 bases outside the gene matches. This CDR3 comprises 17 residues. Germline V gene lookup returns CDR1 KGHSH and CDR2 LQKENI. In nucleotides, the CDR3 is TGTGCCAGCTCACCAAGTGTAGGACAGGCTTCCTACAATGAGCAGTTCTTC. Its translation is CASSPSVGQASYNEQFF.

The J gene is TRBJ1-4, the V gene TRBV4-1; D possibly corresponds to TRBD1 (6 bases). Trimming shortened V by 4 bases and J by 0 bases, and 15 bases separated the two germline ends. The germline gives CDR1 MGHRA, CDR2 YSYEKL. The CDR3 contains 17 residues. CDR3 DNA sequence: TGCGCCAGCAGCCCGGGGCAGGGGATGTCAACTAATGAAAAACTGTTTTTT. Translated: CASSPGQGMSTNEKLFF.

V and J are TRBV19 and TRBJ1-5, with a possible D match to TRBD1 (6 bases). Germline assignment: CDR1 LNHDA and CDR2 SQIVND (reference sequence). Trimming shortened V by 3 bases and J by 1 base, and 13 bases separated the two germline ends. The CDR3 extends over 16 amino acids. This CDR3 reads CASSMGAQPSNQPQHF. The CDR3 DNA reads TGTGCCAGTAGTATGGGGGCCCAACCAAGCAATCAGCCCCAGCATTTT.